Reported below is one T cell receptor beta chain. Other DNA variants within this sample encode the same CDR3. The data stem from a study of shared clonotypes between healthy human individuals. Assay execution took place at the deep level. Sequenced by immunoSEQ multiplex PCR; TCRdb stores in-frame clones only, minus some. The sample lists roughly 2.2 million clones, just under 95% seen once, with 0.37% in the top ten. Sequencing used naive CD4+ T cells from PBMCs. Indicated subset: CD45RA+ positively selected. The sequence was obtained from a man in his late teens or twenties in good health. Some clones in this sample may be carry-over from other donors' samples.

CDR3 in DNA: TGTGCCAGCTCACCAACGACAGGGGGCTCCTACAATGAGCAGTTCTTC. Amino acid sequence: CASSPTTGGSYNEQFF. The V gene is TRBV18, the J gene TRBJ2-1; 9 bases are a match to TRBD1. Germline V gives CDR1 KGHSH, CDR2 LQKENI. The CDR3 spans 16 residues. V shed 2 bases, J shed 0 bases, and the junction held 2 bases outside the gene matches.